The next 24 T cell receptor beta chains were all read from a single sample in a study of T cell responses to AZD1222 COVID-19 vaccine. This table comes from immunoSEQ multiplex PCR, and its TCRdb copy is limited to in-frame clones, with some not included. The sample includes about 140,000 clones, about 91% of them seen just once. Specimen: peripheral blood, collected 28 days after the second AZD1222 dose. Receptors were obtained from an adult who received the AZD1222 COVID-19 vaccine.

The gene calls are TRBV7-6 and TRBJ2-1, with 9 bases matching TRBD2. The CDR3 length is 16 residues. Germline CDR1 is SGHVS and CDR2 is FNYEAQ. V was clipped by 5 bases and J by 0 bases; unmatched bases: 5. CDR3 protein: CASSGNSGSSYNEQFF. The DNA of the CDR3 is TGTGCCAGCAGCGGAAATAGCGGGAGCTCCTACAATGAGCAGTTCTTC.

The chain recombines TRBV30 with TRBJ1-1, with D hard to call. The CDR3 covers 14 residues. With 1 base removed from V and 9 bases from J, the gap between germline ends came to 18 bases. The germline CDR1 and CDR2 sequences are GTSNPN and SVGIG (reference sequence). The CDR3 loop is CAWSEGGNGMKAFF. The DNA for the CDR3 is TGTGCCTGGAGTGAGGGAGGGAATGGAATGAAAGCTTTCTTT. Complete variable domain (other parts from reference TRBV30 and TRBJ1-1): SQTIHQWPATLVQPVGSPLSLECTVEGTSNPNLYWYRQAAGRGLQLLFYSVGIGQISSEVPQNLSASRPQDRQFILSSKKLLLSDSGFYLCAWSEGGNGMKAFFGQGTRLTVV.

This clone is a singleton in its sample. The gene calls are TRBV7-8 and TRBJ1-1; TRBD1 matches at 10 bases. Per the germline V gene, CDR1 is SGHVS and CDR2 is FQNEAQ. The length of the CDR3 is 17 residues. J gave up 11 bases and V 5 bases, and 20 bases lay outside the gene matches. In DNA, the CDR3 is TGTGCCAGCAGCCCCAACTATGGGACAGGGGCAGCCCCCATGGCTTTCTTT. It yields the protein CASSPNYGTGAAPMAFF.

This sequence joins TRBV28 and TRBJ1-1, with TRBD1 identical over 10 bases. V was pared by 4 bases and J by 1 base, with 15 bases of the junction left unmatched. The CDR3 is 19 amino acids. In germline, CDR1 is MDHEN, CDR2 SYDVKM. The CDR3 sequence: CASSSIKPGTGDRNTEAFF. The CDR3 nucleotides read TGTGCCAGCAGTTCCATAAAGCCGGGGACAGGGGACAGGAACACTGAAGCTTTCTTT.

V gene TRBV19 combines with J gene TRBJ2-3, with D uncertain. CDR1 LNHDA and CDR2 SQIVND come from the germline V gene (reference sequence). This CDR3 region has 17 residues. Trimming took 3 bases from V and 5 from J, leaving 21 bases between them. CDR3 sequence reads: CASSIGKMGNYKDTQYF. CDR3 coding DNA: TGTGCCAGTAGTATTGGGAAAATGGGGAATTACAAAGATACGCAGTATTTT.

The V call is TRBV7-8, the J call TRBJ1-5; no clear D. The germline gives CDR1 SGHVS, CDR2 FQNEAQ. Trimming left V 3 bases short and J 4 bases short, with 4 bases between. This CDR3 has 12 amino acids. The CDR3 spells CASSFSNQPQHF. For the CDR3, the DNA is TGTGCCAGCAGCTTCAGTAATCAGCCCCAGCATTTT.

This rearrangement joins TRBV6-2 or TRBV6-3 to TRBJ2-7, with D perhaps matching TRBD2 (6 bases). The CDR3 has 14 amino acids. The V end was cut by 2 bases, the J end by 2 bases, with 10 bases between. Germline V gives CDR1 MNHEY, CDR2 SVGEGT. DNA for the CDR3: TGTGCCAGCAGTTACCCGGGGGACGCCTACGAGCAGTACTTC. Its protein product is CASSYPGDAYEQYF.

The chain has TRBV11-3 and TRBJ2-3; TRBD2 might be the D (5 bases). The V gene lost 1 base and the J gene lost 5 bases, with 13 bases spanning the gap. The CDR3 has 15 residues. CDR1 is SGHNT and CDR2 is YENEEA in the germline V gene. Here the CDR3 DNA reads TGTGCCAGCAGCTTAGGTCGGGTTGGAGGAGATACGCAGTATTTT. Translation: CASSLGRVGGDTQYF.

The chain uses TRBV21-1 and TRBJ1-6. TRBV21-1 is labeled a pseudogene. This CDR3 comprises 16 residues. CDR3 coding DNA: TGTGCCAGCAGCAAAAAGGCCTCGCGGCGGGATTCACCCCTCCACTTT. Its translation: CASSKKASRRDSPLHF.

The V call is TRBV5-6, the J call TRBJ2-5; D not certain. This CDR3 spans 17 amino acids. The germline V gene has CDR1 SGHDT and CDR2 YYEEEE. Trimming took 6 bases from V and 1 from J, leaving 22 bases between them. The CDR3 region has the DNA TGTGCCAGCACCTTATCCCACACCCAACCTACCCAAGAGACCCAGTACTTC. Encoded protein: CASTLSHTQPTQETQYF.

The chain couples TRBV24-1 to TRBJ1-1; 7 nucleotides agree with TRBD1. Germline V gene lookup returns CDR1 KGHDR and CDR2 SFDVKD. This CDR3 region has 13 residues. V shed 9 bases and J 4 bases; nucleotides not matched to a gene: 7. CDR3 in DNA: TGTGCCACCTCTCGGGCAGGGGGCACTGAAGCTTTCTTT. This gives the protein CATSRAGGTEAFF.

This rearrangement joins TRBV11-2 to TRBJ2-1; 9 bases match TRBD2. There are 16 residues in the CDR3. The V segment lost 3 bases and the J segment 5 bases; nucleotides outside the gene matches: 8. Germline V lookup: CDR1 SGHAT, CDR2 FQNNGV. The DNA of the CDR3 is TGTGCCAGCAGCTTCCCGGCGGGAGGGGTAAACAATGAGCAGTTCTTC. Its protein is CASSFPAGGVNNEQFF. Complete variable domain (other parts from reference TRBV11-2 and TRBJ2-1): EAGVAQSPRYKIIEKRQSVAFWCNPISGHATLYWYQQILGQGPKLLIQFQNNGVVDDSQLPKDRFSAERLKGVDSTLKIQPAKLEDSAVYLCASSFPAGGVNNEQFFGPGTRLTVL.

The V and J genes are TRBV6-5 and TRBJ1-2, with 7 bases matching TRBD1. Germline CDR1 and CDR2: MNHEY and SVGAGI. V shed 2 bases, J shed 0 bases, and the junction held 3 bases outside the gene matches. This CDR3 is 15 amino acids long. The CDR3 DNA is TGTGCCAGCAGTTACGGGACAGTCCCTAACTATGGCTACACCTTC. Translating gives CASSYGTVPNYGYTF.

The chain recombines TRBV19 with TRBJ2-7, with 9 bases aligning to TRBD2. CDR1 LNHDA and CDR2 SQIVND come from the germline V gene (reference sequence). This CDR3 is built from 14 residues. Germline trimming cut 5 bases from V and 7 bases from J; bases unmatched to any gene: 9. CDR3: CASSVASGTREQYF. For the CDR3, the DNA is TGTGCCAGTAGTGTGGCTAGCGGGACTCGGGAGCAGTACTTC.

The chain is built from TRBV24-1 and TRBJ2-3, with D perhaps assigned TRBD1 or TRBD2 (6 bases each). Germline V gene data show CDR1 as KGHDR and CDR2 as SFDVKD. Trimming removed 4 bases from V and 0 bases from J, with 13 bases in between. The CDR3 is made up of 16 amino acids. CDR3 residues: CATSDQRGVSTDTQYF. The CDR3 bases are TGTGCCACCAGTGACCAAAGGGGGGTTAGCACAGATACGCAGTATTTT.

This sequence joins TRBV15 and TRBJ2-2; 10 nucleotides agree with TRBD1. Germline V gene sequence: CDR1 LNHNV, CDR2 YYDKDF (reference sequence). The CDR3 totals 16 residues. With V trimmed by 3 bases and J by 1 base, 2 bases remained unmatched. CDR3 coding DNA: TGTGCCACCAGCAGTGGGGACAGGGGGAACACCGGGGAGCTGTTTTTT. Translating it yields CATSSGDRGNTGELFF.

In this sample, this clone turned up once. The CDR3 coding sequence is TGTGCCACCAGTGAACGGGGGGGTCAGCCCCAGCATTTT. This codes for CATSERGGQPQHF. V is TRBV24-1 and J is TRBJ1-5; D possibly corresponds to TRBD1 (5 bases). Germline V lookup: CDR1 KGHDR, CDR2 SFDVKD. V lost 4 bases and J 6 bases, leaving 9 bases between the germline ends. The CDR3 loop spans 13 amino acids.

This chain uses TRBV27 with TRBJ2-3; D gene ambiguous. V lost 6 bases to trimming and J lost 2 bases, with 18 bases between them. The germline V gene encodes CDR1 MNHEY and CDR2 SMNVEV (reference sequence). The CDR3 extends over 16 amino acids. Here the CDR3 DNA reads TGTGCCAGCAGCCCAGGCTCCGTCCCCTACACAGATACGCAGTATTTT. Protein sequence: CASSPGSVPYTDTQYF.

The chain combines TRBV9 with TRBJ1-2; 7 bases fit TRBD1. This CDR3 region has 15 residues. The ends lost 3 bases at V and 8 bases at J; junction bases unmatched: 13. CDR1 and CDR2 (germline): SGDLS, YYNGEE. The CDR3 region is CASSARDRASQGYTF. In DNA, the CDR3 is TGTGCCAGCAGCGCCCGTGACAGGGCCTCTCAAGGCTACACCTTC.

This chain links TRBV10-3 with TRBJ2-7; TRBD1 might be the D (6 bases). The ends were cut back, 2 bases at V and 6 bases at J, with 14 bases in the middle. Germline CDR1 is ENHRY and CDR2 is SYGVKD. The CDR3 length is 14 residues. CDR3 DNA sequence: TGTGCCATCAGTGAGCTACAGGGCCGGGGCGAGCAGTACTTC. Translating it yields CAISELQGRGEQYF.

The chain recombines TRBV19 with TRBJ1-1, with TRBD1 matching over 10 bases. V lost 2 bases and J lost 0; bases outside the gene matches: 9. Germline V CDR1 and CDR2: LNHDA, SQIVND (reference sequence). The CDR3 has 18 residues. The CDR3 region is CASSIKTRDRGLNTEAFF. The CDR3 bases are TGTGCCAGTAGTATAAAGACCCGGGACAGGGGATTGAACACTGAAGCTTTCTTT.

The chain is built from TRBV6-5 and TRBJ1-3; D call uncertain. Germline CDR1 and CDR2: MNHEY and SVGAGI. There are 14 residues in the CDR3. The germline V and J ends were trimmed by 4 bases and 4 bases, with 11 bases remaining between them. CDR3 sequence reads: CASSSRARGNTIYF. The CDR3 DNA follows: TGTGCCAGCAGTTCCCGGGCCAGGGGAAACACCATATATTTT.

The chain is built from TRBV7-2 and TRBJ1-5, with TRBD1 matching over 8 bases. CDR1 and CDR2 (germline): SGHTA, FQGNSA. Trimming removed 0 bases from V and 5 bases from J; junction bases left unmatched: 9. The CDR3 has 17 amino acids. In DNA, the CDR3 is TGTGCCAGCAGCTTAGCCAGGGGGCGCGTGGGCTATCAGCCCCAGCATTTT. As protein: CASSLARGRVGYQPQHF.

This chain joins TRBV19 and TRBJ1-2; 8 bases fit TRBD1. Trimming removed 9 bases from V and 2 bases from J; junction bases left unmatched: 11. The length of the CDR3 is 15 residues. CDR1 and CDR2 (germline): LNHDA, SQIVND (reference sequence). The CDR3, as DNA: TGTGCCAGCCTTCCAGGGGGCGTACGGAACTATGGCTACACCTTC. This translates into CASLPGGVRNYGYTF.